This TCR beta chain comes out of a study of early T cells in non-severe SARS-CoV-2 infection (dated by TCRdb to the early 2020s). In the study overall: TCR sequencing used bulk RNA from unsorted whole blood, so alpha and beta chains could not be paired.

This was a case-control study nested in a cohort of healthcare workers in London, UK, who had nasopharyngeal swab PCR tests and blood samples taken every week. Healthcare workers were recruited during the week of the UK lockdown, between 23 and 31 March 2020, and followed weekly for up to roughly 15 weeks. Overall study outcomes, separate from this receptor: VDJdb matching was skewed toward anti-spike CD8 responses, so virus-specific expansions were likely underestimated and private and CD4 specificities were missed.

The CDR3 goes from the cysteine to the phenylalanine over 12 residues. The sequence is cut down to CDR3 DNA, 36 bases in frame from base 1. V gives up 3 bases and J gives up 6 bases, and the segment between their germline ends measures 11 bases. Looking up the germline V gene yields CDR1 SQVTM and CDR2 ANQGSEA. This clonotype has more than one count but fewer than ten. Its antigen is not yet known. The sample holds no much larger clone one base away, and base qualities are not on file. The library relied on 5' RACE. This sample was sequenced with a NextSeq 500. Unique molecular identifiers were attached to individual cDNA molecules in the TCR library protocol so that sequencing error and PCR bias could be corrected. TCR alpha and beta chains were both sequenced, and the abundances of alpha and beta sequences in each sample were closely correlated with each other. As for how the authors treated the data: V gene, J gene and CDR3 annotation of TCR sequences was performed with Decombinator V4. Expanded TCRs were defined as changing significantly between any two time points under a Poisson model with p below 0.0001. Abundances of TCRs were expressed as counts per million after normalisation to the total number of TCRs sequenced in each sample. MAIT TCRs were defined by TRAV1-2 paired with TRAJ12, TRAJ20 or TRAJ33, and iNKT TCRs by TRAV10 paired with TRAJ18. VDJdb, accessed 1 November 2021, was searched for CMV, EBV and SARS-CoV-2 annotated TCRs, with TCRs annotated for multiple antigens excluded. TCRdb's own reprocessing of the public reads used fastp at Q25 and MiXCR and kept productive beta chains. Every distinct CDR3 protein forms one entry, paired with its most common genes and DNA. None of the V and J calls come from the authors' own analysis; TCRdb made them. Recorded for this sample are approximately 60,000 distinct CDR3 sequences; roughly an eighth of them occurred a single time. Around 1.4% of the sample lies in the top ten.

This TCR derives from an adult who was a healthcare worker with PCR-confirmed SARS-CoV-2 infection or an uninfected control (not recorded which). The sequenced sample consisted of whole blood. The chain employs TRBV29-1 and TRBJ1-2; tentative D gene TRBD1, with 6 bases matching. The CDR3 is CSVEQGWDGYTF. At the DNA level, the sequence is TGCAGCGTTGAGCAGGGGTGGGATGGCTACACCTTC.